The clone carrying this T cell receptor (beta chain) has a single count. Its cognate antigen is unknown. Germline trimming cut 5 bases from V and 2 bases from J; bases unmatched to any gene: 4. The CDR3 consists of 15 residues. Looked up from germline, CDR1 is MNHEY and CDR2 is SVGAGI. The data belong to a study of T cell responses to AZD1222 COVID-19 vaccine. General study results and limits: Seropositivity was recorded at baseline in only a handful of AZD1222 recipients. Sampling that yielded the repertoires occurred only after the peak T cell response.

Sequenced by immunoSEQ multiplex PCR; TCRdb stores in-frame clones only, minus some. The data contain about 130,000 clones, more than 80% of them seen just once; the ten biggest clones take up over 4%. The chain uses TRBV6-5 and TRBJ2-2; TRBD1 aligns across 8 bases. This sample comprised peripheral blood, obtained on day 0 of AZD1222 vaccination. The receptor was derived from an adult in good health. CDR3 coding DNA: TGTGCCAGCAGTAGGCAGGGGGCTAACACCGGGGAGCTGTTTTTT. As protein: CASSRQGANTGELFF.